The 9 T cell receptor beta chains presented below share a single source sample, sequenced in a study of human T cells and chemical hapten exposure. Time point meaning: pre-sensitization, week 0. Treatment of the sample: therapeutic diphenylcyclopropenone sensitization with weekly scalp DPC. TCRdb processed the RACE reads anew with MiXCR; each CDR3 protein has one entry. The sample lists under 200,000 distinct CDR3 sequences; 25% to 30% were seen once. This material consisted of whole blood, taken in connection with sensitization to the hapten diphenylcyclopropenone (DPC). The receptors were sampled from a woman aged 25 to 39 with alopecia areata. Some clones in this sample may be carry-over from other donors' samples.

In this sample, this clonotype turned up a few times. The chain combines TRBV24-1 with TRBJ2-1, with a possible D match to TRBD1 (5 bases). V was cut by 4 bases and J by 1 base, with 16 bases left in between. Germline CDR1 and CDR2: KGHDR and SFDVKD. This CDR3 comprises 17 residues. CDR3 amino acids: CATSDPPGRGSYNEQFF. The CDR3 nucleotides are TGTGCCACCAGTGACCCCCCTGGTAGGGGATCCTACAATGAGCAGTTCTTC.

V and J are TRBV28 and TRBJ2-7; 8 bases agree with TRBD2. Trimming removed 3 bases from V and 5 bases from J; junction bases left unmatched: 12. Germline CDR1 is MDHEN and CDR2 is SYDVKM. This CDR3 is 16 amino acids long. The chain's CDR3 is CASSFVTGGPVHEQYF. The CDR3 DNA is TGTGCCAGCAGTTTTGTAACGGGAGGGCCGGTCCACGAGCAGTACTTC.

In this sample, this clonotype turned up a few times. Here the CDR3 reads CSVGEVGQPQHF. The CDR3 nucleotides read TGCAGCGTTGGTGAGGTAGGGCAGCCCCAGCATTTT. The rearrangement links TRBV29-1 to TRBJ1-5; no clear D. V was trimmed by 4 bases and J by 7 bases, leaving 11 bases between them. The CDR3 sequence is 12 residues long. Germline lookup yields CDR1 SQVTM and CDR2 ANQGSEA.

This clonotype has more than one count but fewer than ten. The chain links TRBV28 to TRBJ1-5; no clear D. Deletions cut 4 bases from V and 4 bases from J, with 14 bases between. The V gene's germline CDR1 is MDHEN and CDR2 SYDVKM. This CDR3 has 15 residues. CDR3 nucleotides: TGTGCCAGCAGTTGGCCCGGAGCAGGTAATCAGCCCCAGCATTTT. Amino acid sequence: CASSWPGAGNQPQHF.

This clonotype was counted only a few times. J is TRBJ2-7 and V is TRBV5-5, with 9 nucleotides matching TRBD1. From germline, CDR1 is SGHKS and CDR2 YYEKEE (reference sequence). This CDR3 spans 15 amino acids. Unmatched junction bases numbered 6, after V lost 2 bases and J lost 3 bases. Here the CDR3 reads CASSLRLGQGYEQYF. CDR3 nucleotide sequence: TGTGCCAGCAGCTTACGCCTGGGACAGGGCTACGAGCAGTACTTC.

This clonotype has only a few counts. This chain links TRBV29-1 with TRBJ2-4; D is uncertain. This CDR3 has 13 amino acids. Germline-derived CDR1 and CDR2 are SQVTM and ANQGSEA. Deletions cut 6 bases from V and 0 bases from J, with 9 bases between. CDR3 nucleotide sequence: TGCAGCGTGACAACGATAGCCAAAAACATTCAGTACTTC. It encodes CSVTTIAKNIQYF.

This clonotype was observed a few times. The rearrangement uses TRBV7-2 and TRBJ2-5; D is possibly TRBD1 (6 bases). The CDR3 is 14 amino acids. Trimming left V 5 bases short and J 1 base short, with 11 bases between. Germline CDR1 is SGHTA and CDR2 is FQGNSA. CDR3 sequence (DNA): TGTGCCAGCAGCCGGACAGTTTTCCAAGAGACCCAGTACTTC. Translation gives CASSRTVFQETQYF.

This chain connects TRBV28 to TRBJ1-1; D is unresolved. Deletions cut 6 bases from V and 6 bases from J, with 11 bases between. CDR3 size: 12 residues. Germline V gene sequence: CDR1 MDHEN, CDR2 SYDVKM. For the CDR3, the DNA is TGTGCCAGCAGCTTGGATTCCGCTGAAGCTTTCTTT. Encoded protein: CASSLDSAEAFF.

The gene calls are TRBV28 and TRBJ2-3; D possibly corresponds to TRBD2 (6 bases). Trimming removed 5 bases at V and 4 bases at J, with 16 bases between. The CDR3 sequence is 15 residues long. CDR1 and CDR2 from the germline V gene are MDHEN and SYDVKM. The CDR3 bases are TGTGCCAGCAGTCCCCGCCCGGGAGTCGCAGATACGCAGTATTTT. Protein product: CASSPRPGVADTQYF. The whole variable domain, remainder taken from reference TRBV28 and TRBJ2-3, is DVKVTQSSRYLVKRTGEKVFLECVQDMDHENMFWYRQDPGLGLRLIYFSYDVKMKEKGDIPEGYSVSREKKERFSLILESASTNQTSMYLCASSPRPGVADTQYFGPGTRLTVL.